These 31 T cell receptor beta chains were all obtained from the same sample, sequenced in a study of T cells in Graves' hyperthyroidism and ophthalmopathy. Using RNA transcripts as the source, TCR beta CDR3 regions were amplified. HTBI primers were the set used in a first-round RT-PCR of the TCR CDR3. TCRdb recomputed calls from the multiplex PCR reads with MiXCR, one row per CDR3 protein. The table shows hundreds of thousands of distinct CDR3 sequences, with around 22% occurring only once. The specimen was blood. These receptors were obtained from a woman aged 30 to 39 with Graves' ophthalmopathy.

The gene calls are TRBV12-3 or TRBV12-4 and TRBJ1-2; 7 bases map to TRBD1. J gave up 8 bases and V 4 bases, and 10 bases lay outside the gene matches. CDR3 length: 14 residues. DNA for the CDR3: TGTGCCAGCAGTTCACGCGAGGGGGCGCAGGGCTACACCTTC. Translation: CASSSREGAQGYTF.

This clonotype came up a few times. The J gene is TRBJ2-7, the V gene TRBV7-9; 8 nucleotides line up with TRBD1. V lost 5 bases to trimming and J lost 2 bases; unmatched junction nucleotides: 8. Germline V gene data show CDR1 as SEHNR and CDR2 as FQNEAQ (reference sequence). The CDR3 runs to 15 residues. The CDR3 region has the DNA TGTGCCAGCAGCCAAGGACAGGGAGGTCCCTACGAGCAGTACTTC. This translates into CASSQGQGGPYEQYF. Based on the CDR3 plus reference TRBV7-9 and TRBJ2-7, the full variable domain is DTGVSQNPRHKITKRGQNVTFRCDPISEHNRLYWYRQTLGQGPEFLTYFQNEAQLEKSRLLSDRFSAERPKGSFSTLEIQRTEQGDSAMYLCASSQGQGGPYEQYFGPGTRLTVT.

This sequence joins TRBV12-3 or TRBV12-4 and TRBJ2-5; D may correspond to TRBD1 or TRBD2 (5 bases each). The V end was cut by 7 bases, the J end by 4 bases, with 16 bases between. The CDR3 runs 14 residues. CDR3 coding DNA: TGTGCCAGCACCGAGGGGAGAGCTGGAGAGACCCAGTACTTC. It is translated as CASTEGRAGETQYF.

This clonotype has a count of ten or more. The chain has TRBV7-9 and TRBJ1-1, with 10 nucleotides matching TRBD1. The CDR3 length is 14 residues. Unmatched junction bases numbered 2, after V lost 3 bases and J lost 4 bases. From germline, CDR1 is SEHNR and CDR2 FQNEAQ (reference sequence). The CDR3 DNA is TGTGCCAGCAGCTTGGACAGGGGGAGCACTGAAGCTTTCTTT. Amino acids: CASSLDRGSTEAFF. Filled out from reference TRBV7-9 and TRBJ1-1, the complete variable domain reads DTGVSQNPRHKITKRGQNVTFRCDPISEHNRLYWYRQTLGQGPEFLTYFQNEAQLEKSRLLSDRFSAERPKGSFSTLEIQRTEQGDSAMYLCASSLDRGSTEAFFGQGTRLTVV.

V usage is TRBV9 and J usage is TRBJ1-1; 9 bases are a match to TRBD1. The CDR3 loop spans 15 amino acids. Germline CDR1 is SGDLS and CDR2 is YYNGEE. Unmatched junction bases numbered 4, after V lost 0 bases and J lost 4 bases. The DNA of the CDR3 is TGTGCCAGCAGCGTAGTAGGACAGGGGTTCACTGAAGCTTTCTTT. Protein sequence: CASSVVGQGFTEAFF.

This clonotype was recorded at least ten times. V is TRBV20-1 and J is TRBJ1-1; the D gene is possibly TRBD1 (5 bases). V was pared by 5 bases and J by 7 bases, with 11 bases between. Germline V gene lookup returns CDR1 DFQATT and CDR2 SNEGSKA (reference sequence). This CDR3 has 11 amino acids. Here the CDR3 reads CSADGGDEAFF. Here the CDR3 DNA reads TGCAGTGCTGACGGGGGTGATGAAGCTTTCTTT.

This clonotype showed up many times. Here the CDR3 reads CASSQAGEAFF. DNA for the CDR3: TGTGCCAGCAGCCAAGCGGGCGAAGCTTTCTTT. The gene calls are TRBV3-1 and TRBJ1-1; D unresolved. This CDR3 is built from 11 residues. Germline loops: CDR1 LGHDT, CDR2 YNNKEL (reference sequence). V dropped 1 base and J dropped 8 bases, with 5 bases sitting between them.

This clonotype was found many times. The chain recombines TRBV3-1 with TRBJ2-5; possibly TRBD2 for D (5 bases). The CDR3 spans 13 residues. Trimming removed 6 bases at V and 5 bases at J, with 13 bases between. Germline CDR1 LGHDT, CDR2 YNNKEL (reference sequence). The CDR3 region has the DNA TGTGCCAGCAGGAGAGTGGTAGCGGAGACCCAGTACTTC. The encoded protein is CASRRVVAETQYF.

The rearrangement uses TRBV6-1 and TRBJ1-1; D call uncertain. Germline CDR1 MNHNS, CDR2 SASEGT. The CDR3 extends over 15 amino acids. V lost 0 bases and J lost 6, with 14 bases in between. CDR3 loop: CASSEARVHRAEAFF. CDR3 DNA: TGTGCCAGCAGTGAAGCTAGGGTCCACCGGGCTGAAGCTTTCTTT.

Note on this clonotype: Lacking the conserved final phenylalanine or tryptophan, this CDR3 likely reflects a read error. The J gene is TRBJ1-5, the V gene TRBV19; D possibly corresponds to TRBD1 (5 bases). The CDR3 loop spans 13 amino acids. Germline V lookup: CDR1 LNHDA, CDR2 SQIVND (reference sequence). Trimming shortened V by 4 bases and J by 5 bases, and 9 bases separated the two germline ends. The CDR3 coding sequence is TGTGCCAGTAGTACAGGGAGGGATCAGCCCCAGCATTAT. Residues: CASSTGRDQPQHY.

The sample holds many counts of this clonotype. The DNA for the CDR3 is TGCGCCAGCAGCTTGGAGGGTGTAGCTTTCTTT. It codes for CASSLEGVAFF. This chain uses TRBV5-1 with TRBJ1-1; D gene uncertain. The V gene lost 0 bases and the J gene lost 10 bases, with 7 bases spanning the gap. Per the germline V gene, CDR1 is SGHRS and CDR2 is YFSETQ. The CDR3 extends over 11 amino acids. Looking up the rest from reference TRBV5-1 and TRBJ1-1 gives the full variable domain: KAGVTQTPRYLIKTRGQQVTLSCSPISGHRSVSWYQQTPGQGLQFLFEYFSETQRNKGNFPGRFSGRQFSNSRSEMNVSTLELGDSALYLCASSLEGVAFFGQGTRLTVV.

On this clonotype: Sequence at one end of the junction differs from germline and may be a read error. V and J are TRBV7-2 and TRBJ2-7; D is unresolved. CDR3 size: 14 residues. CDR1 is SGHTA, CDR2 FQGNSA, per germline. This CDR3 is CASSLEGGNYERYF. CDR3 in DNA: TGTGCCAGCAGCTTAGAAGGCGGTAACTACGAGCGGTACTTC.

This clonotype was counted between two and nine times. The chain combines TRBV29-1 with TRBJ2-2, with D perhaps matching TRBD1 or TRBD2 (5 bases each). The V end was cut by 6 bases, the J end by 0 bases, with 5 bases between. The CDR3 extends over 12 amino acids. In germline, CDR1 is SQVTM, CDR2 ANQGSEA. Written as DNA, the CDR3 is TGCAGCGTGGGGGCGAACACCGGGGAGCTGTTTTTT. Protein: CSVGANTGELFF.

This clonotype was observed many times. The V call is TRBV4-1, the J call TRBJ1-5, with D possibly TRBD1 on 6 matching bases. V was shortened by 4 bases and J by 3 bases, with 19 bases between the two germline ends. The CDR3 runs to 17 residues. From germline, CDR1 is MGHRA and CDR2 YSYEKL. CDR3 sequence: CASSRVSQGGNNQPQHF. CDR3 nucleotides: TGCGCCAGCAGCCGAGTTTCACAGGGAGGGAACAATCAGCCCCAGCATTTT.

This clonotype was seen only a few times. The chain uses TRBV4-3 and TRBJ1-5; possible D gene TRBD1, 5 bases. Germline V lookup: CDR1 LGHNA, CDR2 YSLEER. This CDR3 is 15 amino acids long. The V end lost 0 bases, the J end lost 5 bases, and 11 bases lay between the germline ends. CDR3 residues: CASSQDGARDQPQHF. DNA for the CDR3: TGCGCCAGCAGCCAAGACGGGGCGCGCGATCAGCCCCAGCATTTT.

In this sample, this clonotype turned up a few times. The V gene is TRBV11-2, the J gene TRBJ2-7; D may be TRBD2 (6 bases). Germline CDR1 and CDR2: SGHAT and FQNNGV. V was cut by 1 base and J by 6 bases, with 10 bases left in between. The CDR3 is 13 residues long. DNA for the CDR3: TGTGCCAGCAGCTTAGCCGGGACTTTCGAGCAGTACTTC. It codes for CASSLAGTFEQYF.

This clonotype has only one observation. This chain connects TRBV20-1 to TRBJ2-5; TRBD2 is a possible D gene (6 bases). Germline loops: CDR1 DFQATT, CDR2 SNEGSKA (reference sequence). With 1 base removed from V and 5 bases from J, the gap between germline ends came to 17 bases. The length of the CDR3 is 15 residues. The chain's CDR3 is CSARGDRGRWETQYF. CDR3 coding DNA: TGCAGTGCTAGAGGGGACCGGGGGAGGTGGGAGACCCAGTACTTC.

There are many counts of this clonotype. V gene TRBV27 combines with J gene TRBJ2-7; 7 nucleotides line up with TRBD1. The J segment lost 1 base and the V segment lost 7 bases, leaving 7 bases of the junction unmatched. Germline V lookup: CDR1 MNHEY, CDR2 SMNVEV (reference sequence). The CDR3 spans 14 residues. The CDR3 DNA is TGTGCCAGCACCGACAGGGTGGGATCCTACGAGCAGTACTTC. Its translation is CASTDRVGSYEQYF.

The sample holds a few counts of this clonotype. Here the CDR3 reads CSAFRGQGGDQGGQYF. CDR3 nucleotides: TGCAGTGCTTTCCGAGGGCAGGGAGGGGATCAGGGGGGGCAGTACTTC. V usage is TRBV20-1 and J usage is TRBJ2-7; perhaps D is TRBD1 or TRBD2 (7 bases each). CDR1 and CDR2 from the germline V gene are DFQATT and SNEGSKA (reference sequence). The length of the CDR3 is 16 residues. V was clipped by 5 bases and J by 9 bases, with 29 bases between them.

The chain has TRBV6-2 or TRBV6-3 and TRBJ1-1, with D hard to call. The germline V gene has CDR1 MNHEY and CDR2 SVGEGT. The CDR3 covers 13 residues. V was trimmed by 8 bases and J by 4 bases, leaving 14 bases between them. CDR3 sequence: CASDNFGVTEAFF. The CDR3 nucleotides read TGTGCCAGCGACAATTTTGGTGTCACTGAAGCTTTCTTT.

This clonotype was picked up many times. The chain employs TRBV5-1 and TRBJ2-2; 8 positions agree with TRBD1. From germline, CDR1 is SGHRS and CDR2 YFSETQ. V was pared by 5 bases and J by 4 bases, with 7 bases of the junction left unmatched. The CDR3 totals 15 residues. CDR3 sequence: CASSTGGRGTGELFF. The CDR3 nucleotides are TGCGCCAGCAGTACAGGGGGTCGCGGCACCGGGGAGCTGTTTTTT.

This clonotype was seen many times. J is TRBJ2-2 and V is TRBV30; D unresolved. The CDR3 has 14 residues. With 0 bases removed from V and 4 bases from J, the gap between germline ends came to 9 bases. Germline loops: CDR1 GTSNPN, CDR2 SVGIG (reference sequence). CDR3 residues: CAWSVNQLTGELFF. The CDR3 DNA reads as TGTGCCTGGAGTGTAAACCAGCTCACCGGGGAGCTGTTTTTT.

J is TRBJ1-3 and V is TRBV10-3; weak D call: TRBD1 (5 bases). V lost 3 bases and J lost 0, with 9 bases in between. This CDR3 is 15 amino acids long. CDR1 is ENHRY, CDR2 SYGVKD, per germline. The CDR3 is CAISEYQGSGNTIYF. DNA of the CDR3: TGTGCCATCAGTGAATACCAGGGCTCTGGAAACACCATATATTTT.

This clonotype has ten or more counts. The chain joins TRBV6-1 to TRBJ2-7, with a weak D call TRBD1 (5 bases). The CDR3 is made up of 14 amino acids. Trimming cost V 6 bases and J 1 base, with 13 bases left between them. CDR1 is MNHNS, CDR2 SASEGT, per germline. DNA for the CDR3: TGTGCCAGCAGAACAGGCGCTGCTTCCTACGAGCAGTACTTC. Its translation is CASRTGAASYEQYF.

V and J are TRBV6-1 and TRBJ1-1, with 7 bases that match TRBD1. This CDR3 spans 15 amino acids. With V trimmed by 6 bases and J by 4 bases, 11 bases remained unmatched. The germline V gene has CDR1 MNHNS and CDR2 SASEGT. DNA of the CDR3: TGTGCCAGCAGGACCCAAAACAGGGGAGGCACTGAAGCTTTCTTT. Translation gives CASRTQNRGGTEAFF.

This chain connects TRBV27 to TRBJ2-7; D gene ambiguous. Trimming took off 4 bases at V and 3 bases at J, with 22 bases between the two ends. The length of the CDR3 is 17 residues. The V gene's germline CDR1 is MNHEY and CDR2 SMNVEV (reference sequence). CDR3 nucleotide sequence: TGTGCCAGCAGTTCAATTCTGGACCACCCCACGCTCTACGAGCAGTACTTC. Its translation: CASSSILDHPTLYEQYF.

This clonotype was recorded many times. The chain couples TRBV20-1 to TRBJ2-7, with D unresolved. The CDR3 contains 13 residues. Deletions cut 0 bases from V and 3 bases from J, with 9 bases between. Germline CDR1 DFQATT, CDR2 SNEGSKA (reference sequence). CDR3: CSARDLANYEQYF. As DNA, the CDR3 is TGCAGTGCTAGAGATCTTGCCAACTACGAGCAGTACTTC.

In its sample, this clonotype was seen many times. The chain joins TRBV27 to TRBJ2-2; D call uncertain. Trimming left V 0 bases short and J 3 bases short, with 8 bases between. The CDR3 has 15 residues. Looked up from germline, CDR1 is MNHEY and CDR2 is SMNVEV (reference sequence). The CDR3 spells CASSLSYGYTGELFF. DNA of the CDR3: TGTGCCAGCAGTTTATCCTACGGGTACACCGGGGAGCTGTTTTTT.

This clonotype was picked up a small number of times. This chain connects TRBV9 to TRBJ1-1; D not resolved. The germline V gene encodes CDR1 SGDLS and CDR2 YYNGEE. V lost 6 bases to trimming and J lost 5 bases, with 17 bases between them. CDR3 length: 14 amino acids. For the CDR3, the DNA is TGTGCCAGCACCGAATGGGGAGGGAGTACTGAAGCTTTCTTT. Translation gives CASTEWGGSTEAFF.

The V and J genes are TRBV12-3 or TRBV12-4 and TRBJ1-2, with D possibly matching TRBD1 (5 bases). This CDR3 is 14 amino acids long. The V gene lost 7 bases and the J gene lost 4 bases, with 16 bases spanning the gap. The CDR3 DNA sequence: TGTGCCAGCACCGTGACAGTCTCCTCCTATGGCTACACCTTC. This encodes CASTVTVSSYGYTF.

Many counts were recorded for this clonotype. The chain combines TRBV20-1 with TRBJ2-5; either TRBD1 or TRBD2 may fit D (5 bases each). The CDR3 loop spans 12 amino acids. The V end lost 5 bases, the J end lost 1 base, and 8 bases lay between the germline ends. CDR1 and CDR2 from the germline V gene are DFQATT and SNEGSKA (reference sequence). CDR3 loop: CSAPGTQETQYF. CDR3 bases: TGCAGTGCTCCCGGGACCCAAGAGACCCAGTACTTC.